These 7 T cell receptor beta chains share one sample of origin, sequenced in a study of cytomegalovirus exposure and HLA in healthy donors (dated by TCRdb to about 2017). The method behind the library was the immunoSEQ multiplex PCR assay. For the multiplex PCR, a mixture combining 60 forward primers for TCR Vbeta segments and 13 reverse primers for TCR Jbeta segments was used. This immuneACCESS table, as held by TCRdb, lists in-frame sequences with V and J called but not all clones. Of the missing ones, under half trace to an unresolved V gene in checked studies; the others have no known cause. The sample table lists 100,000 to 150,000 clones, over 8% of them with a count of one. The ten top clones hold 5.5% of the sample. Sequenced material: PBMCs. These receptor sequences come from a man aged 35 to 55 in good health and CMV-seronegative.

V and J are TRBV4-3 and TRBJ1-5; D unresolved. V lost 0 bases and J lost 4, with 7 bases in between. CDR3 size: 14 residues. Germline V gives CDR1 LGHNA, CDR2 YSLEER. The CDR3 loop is CASSQEPGNQPQHF. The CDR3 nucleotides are TGCGCCAGCAGCCAAGAGCCGGGGAATCAGCCCCAGCATTTT.

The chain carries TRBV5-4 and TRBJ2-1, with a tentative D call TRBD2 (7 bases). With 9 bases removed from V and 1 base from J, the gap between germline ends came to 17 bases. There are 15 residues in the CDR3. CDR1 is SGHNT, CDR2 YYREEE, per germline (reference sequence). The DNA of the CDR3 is TGTGCCACCCATTCAGAGGGGGGGTCCTACAATGAGCAGTTCTTC. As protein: CATHSEGGSYNEQFF.

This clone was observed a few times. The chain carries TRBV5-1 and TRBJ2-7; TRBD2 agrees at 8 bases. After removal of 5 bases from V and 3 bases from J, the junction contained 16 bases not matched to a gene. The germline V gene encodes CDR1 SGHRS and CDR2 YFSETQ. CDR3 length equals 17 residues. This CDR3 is CASRFSGDWQGIYEQYF. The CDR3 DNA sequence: TGCGCCAGCAGATTTAGCGGGGATTGGCAAGGTATCTACGAGCAGTACTTC.

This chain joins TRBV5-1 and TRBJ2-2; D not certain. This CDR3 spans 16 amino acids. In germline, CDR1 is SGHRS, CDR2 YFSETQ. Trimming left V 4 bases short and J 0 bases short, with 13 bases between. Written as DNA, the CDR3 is TGCGCCAGCAGCAACCCACGAGAACCGAACACCGGGGAGCTGTTTTTT. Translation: CASSNPREPNTGELFF.

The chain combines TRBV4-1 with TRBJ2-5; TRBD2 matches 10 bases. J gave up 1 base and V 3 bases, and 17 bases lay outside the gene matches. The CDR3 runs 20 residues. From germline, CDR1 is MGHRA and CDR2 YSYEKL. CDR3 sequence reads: CASSQPKASYERGGQETQYF. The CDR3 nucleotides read TGCGCCAGCAGCCAGCCTAAGGCGTCTTACGAGCGGGGGGGCCAAGAGACCCAGTACTTC.

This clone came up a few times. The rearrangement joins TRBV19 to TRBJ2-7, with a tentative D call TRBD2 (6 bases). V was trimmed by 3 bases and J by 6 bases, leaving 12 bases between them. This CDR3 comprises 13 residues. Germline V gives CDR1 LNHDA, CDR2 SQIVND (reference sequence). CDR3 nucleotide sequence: TGTGCCAGTAGTATTGGGACTGGAGCCGAGCAGTACTTC. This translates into CASSIGTGAEQYF.

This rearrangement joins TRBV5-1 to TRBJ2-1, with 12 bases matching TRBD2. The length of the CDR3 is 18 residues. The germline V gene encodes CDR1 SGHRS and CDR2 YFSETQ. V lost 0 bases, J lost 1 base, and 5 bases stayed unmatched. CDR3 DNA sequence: TGCGCCAGCAGCTTGGAGCCTAGCGGGGGGGTGTCCTACAATGAGCAGTTCTTC. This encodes CASSLEPSGGVSYNEQFF.